This T cell receptor (beta chain) stems from a study of PD-1 blockade in mismatch repair-deficient tumors. Study-level findings and limits: Tumor-resident clones, often absent from pretreatment blood, expanded after pembrolizumab and then contracted.

Here immunoSEQ multiplex PCR was the method, and the copy in TCRdb shows in-frame clones only, minus some. The repertoire holds 35,000 to 40,000 clones, with around 79% as singletons. PCR or immunohistochemistry showed mismatch repair deficiency in every enrolled patient. V gave up 1 base and J gave up 4 bases; unmatched junction bases: 2. The germline CDR1 and CDR2 sequences are SGHVS and FQNEAQ. CDR3 size: 15 residues. Of note for this clone: The antigen is undetermined.

This chain connects TRBV7-8 to TRBJ2-3; TRBD1 matches 10 bases. The TCR sequence derives from an adult with mismatch repair-deficient cancer. The sample was peripheral blood, taken 4 weeks after starting pembrolizumab. The chain's CDR3 is CASSLGTGGSDTQYF. The CDR3 DNA follows: TGTGCCAGCAGCTTAGGGACAGGGGGATCAGATACGCAGTATTTT.